The present entry profiles one TCR beta chain with its context. Its target is unknown. These data originate in a study of T cell responses to AZD1222 COVID-19 vaccine. Data came from immunoSEQ multiplex PCR; TCRdb stores just in-frame clones and leaves some out. The sample lists roughly 85,000 clones; 86% were seen once. Findings and caveats of the study: At 160-218 and 743-854, vaccine-associated CD4 TCRs were dominant, and they spanned spike. Donors were chiefly white British, with a greater number of females, and clonal diversity was perhaps underestimated. Reportedly, close to half of spike-specific TCRs are directed against unmutated variant regions.

The CDR3 covers 13 residues. This sequence originates from an adult in good health. The sequenced sample was peripheral blood, obtained on day 0 of AZD1222 vaccination. V usage is TRBV1 and J usage is TRBJ1-2. TRBV1 is annotated as a pseudogene. The CDR3 reads CTSRPTGRNGYTF. As DNA, the CDR3 is TGCACCAGCAGGCCAACAGGGAGGAATGGCTACACCTTC.